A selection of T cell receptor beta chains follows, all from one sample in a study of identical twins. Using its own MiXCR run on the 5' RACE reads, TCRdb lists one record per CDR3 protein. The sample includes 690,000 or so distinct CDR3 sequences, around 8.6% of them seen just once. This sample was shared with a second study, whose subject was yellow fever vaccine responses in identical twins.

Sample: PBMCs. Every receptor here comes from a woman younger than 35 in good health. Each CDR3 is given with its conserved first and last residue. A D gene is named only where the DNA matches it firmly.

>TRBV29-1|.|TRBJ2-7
CSVVDRSYEQYF
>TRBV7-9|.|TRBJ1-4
CASRKRAEEKLFF
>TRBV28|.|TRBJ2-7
CASSFVGRNEQYF
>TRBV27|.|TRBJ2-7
CASSSTTSFSYEQYF
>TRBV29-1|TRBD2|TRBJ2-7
CSVREVGGYEQYF
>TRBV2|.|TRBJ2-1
CASSDEVVVSGNEQFF
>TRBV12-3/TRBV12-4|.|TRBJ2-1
CASSLLGTSPYNEQFF
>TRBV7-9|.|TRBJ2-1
CASSLDGGGADNEQFF
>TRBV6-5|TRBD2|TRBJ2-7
CASSYTPGTSGRVGEQYF
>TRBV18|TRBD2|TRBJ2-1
CASSPPVETSGGAPYNEQFF
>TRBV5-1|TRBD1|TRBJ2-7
CASSSMSGILTGKGYEQYF
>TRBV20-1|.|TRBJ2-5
CSAGRAPKETQYF
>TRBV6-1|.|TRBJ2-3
CASSQPSHTDTQYF
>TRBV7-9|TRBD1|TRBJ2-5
CASSYLVGQFQETQYF
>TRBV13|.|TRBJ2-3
CASSRRDFNTQYF
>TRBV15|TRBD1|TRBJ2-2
CATSRRDRGRATGELFF
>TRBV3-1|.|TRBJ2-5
CASSPDPASYQETQYF
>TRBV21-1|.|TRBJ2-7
CASSKVASGSRTYEQYF
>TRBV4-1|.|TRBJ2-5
CASSQVQGRNQETQYF
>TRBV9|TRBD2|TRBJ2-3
CASSVDPGTKSDTQYF
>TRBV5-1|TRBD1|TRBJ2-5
CASSLQGQGLETQYF
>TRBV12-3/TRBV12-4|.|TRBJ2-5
CASSLRLGASGKETQYF
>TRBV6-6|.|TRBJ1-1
CASSYKVTEAFF
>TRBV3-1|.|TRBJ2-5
CASSPAGGLGETQYF
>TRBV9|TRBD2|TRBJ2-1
CASSAETSGYNEQFF
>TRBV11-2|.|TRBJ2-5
CASSSAGETQYF
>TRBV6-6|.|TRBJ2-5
CASSYGVRETQYF
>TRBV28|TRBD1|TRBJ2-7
CASSFRDRFIYEQYF
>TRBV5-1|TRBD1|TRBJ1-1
CASSTGQGASEAFF
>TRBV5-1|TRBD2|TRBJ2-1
CASSFLAGVGDEQFF
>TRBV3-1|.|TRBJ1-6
CASSQVGNNSPLHF
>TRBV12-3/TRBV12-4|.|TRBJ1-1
CASEDSNTEAFF
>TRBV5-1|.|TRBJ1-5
CASSPGQHNQPQHF
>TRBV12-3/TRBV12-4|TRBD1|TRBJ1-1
CASSTWTGRAFF
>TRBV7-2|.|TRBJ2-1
CASSLDRGRNEQFF
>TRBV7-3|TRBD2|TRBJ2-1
CASSFPGGHNEQFF
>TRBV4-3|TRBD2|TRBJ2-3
CASSQGPHLAGYTDTQYF
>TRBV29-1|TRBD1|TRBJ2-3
CSVTAGGFRDTQYF
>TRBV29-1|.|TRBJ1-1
CSVEEWSYTEAFF
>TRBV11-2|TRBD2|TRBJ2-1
CASSFGGGEYNEQFF
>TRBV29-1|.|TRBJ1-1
CSTRPGTLYTEAFF
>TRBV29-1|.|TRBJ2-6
CSVEGLRGFGANVLTF
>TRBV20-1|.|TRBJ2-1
CSARNRGQAEQFF
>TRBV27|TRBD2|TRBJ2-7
CASSSGLAPGLEYF